This T cell receptor beta chain is from a study of cytomegalovirus exposure and HLA in healthy donors. Overall study: The approximately 120 validation repertoires and the roughly 680 first-cohort repertoires shared a platform, a later analysis reported. Study conclusions and caveats: Most sequenced TCRs were rare (though some public TCRs occurred in many donors). The listing of 150 to 200 TCR beta chains classed them as cytomegalovirus-associated.

This CDR3 contains 15 residues. The ends lost 5 bases at V and 4 bases at J; junction bases unmatched: 6. The germline V gene encodes CDR1 PRHDT and CDR2 FYEKMQ (reference sequence). Data came from immunoSEQ multiplex PCR; TCRdb stores just in-frame clones and leaves some out. Among over 200,000 clones listed, around 91% were seen once. Remarks on this clone: The antigen remains unidentified.

Sequencing input: PBMCs. This chain links TRBV13 with TRBJ1-1; 11 positions match TRBD1. The sequence derives from a woman between 18 and 29 years old in good health and CMV-seronegative. CDR3 in DNA: TGTGCCAGCAGCCTCGGGGGGACAGGGGGCACTGAAGCTTTCTTT. This sequence encodes CASSLGGTGGTEAFF.